This T cell receptor beta chain was profiled in a study of vaccination effects on CD4 cells after COVID-19. About the study: CD4+ T cells specific for antigen were expanded with viral peptide pools by the ViraFEST assay before sequencing.

In the case of this clone: The antigen is not known.

Cells that had been cultured for about 10 days were the source of isolated CD4+ T cells. Either the BNT162b2 or mRNA-1273 vaccine was given to participants in two doses. V gave up 3 bases and J gave up 1 base; unmatched junction bases: 8. Germline V gives CDR1 SQVTM, CDR2 ANQGSEA. CDR3 length: 16 amino acids. Sequencing was performed with immunoSEQ multiplex PCR; in TCRdb, only in-frame clones are kept and a portion is missing. Of approximately 74,000 clones in the sample, less than 75% were seen once. The sequence was obtained from a human donor who received a COVID-19 vaccine. The sample consisted of CD4+ T cells from PBMCs cultured without peptide, taken after COVID-19 vaccination. The chain joins TRBV29-1 to TRBJ2-5; 10 bases agree with TRBD2. CDR3 residues: CSVEELAGGIQETQYF. The CDR3 coding sequence is TGCAGCGTTGAGGAGTTAGCGGGGGGCATCCAAGAGACCCAGTACTTC.